The present TCR beta chain was sequenced within a study of cytomegalovirus exposure and HLA in healthy donors. Study-wide findings and caveats: Across donors, most TCRs were seen rarely, yet some public ones were widespread. Presence/absence results assume similar sequencing depth per donor, which may not hold.

Regarding this clone: Its antigen is as yet unknown.

The CDR3 extends over 18 amino acids. V shed 0 bases and J 6 bases; nucleotides not matched to a gene: 14. Germline assignment: CDR1 GTSNPN and CDR2 SVGIG (reference sequence). PCR primers comprised 60 Vbeta and 13 Jbeta primers. Method: immunoSEQ multiplex PCR; TCRdb's copy keeps in-frame clones and lacks some. The sample consists of under 150,000 clones, 80% to 85% of them appearing once. The rearrangement links TRBV30 to TRBJ2-2; 9 nucleotides line up with TRBD2. This TCR was sampled from a woman between 50 and 59 years old in good health and CMV-seropositive. The source material was PBMCs. The DNA for the CDR3 is TGTGCCTGGAGTGTAAAGGAGGCGGCGGGAGGGCCCGCCGGGGAGCTGTTTTTT. This encodes CAWSVKEAAGGPAGELFF.